What follows are 6 T cell receptor beta chains derived from one specimen sequenced in a study of blood T cell repertoires in COVID-19. TCRdb's table, derived via immunoSEQ multiplex PCR, lists solely in-frame clones and lacks some. The repertoire holds under 450,000 clones, with roughly 87% as singletons. The sample was PBMCs or T cells enriched from blood (not recorded which). Receptors were obtained from a woman aged 45-59 years who had recovered from COVID-19.

This clone appeared once. The CDR3 spells CASSLTSGKETQYF. CDR3 sequence (DNA): TGTGCCAGCAGCTTAACTAGCGGGAAAGAGACCCAGTACTTC. The V and J genes are TRBV7-8 and TRBJ2-5; 10 bases match TRBD2. V lost 2 bases and J lost 3; bases outside the gene matches: 0. Per germline, CDR1 SGHVS and CDR2 FQNEAQ. This CDR3 comprises 14 residues.

Here the CDR3 DNA reads TGTGCCAGTAGAGACAGGGGAACTGGAAACACCATATATTTT. Translating it yields CASRDRGTGNTIYF. The genes are TRBV19 and TRBJ1-3, with 8 nucleotides matching TRBD1. This CDR3 has 14 residues. V lost 6 bases to trimming and J lost 2 bases; unmatched junction nucleotides: 3. Germline V gene data show CDR1 as LNHDA and CDR2 as SQIVND (reference sequence).

V gene TRBV11-2 combines with J gene TRBJ2-5; 10 bases align to TRBD1. The V gene's germline CDR1 is SGHAT and CDR2 FQNNGV. The CDR3 runs to 16 residues. V dropped 2 bases and J dropped 2; count of bases not matched to a gene: 5. The CDR3 loop reads CASSLWGQGRQETQYF. CDR3 nucleotides: TGTGCCAGCAGCTTATGGGGACAGGGGAGGCAAGAGACCCAGTACTTC. Complete variable domain (other parts from reference TRBV11-2 and TRBJ2-5): EAGVAQSPRYKIIEKRQSVAFWCNPISGHATLYWYQQILGQGPKLLIQFQNNGVVDDSQLPKDRFSAERLKGVDSTLKIQPAKLEDSAVYLCASSLWGQGRQETQYFGPGTRLLVL.

The chain employs TRBV7-3 and TRBJ2-3; 15 bases agree with TRBD2. Unmatched junction bases numbered 3, after V lost 4 bases and J lost 4 bases. Germline V CDR1 and CDR2: SGHTA, FQGTGA. This CDR3 contains 16 residues. CDR3 nucleotide sequence: TGTGCCAGCAGCTCGGGACTAGCGGGGGGCGCAGATACGCAGTATTTT. It yields the protein CASSSGLAGGADTQYF.

V usage is TRBV27 and J usage is TRBJ2-1, with TRBD1 matching over 10 bases. The CDR3 is 17 amino acids. Trimming removed 7 bases from V and 2 bases from J; junction bases left unmatched: 11. The germline gives CDR1 MNHEY, CDR2 SMNVEV (reference sequence). The CDR3 nucleotides are TGTGCCAGCAATACTAAAACCGGACAGGGGGCCTACAATGAGCAGTTCTTC. Protein product: CASNTKTGQGAYNEQFF.

This chain uses TRBV4-3 with TRBJ1-2; D is perhaps TRBD1 (6 bases). Germline assignment: CDR1 LGHNA and CDR2 YSLEER. Trimming cost V 1 base and J 6 bases, with 15 bases left between them. This CDR3 region has 15 residues. DNA of the CDR3: TGCGCCAGCAGCCAAGTGCAGGGCAGGGGAGATGGCTACACCTTC. Protein: CASSQVQGRGDGYTF.